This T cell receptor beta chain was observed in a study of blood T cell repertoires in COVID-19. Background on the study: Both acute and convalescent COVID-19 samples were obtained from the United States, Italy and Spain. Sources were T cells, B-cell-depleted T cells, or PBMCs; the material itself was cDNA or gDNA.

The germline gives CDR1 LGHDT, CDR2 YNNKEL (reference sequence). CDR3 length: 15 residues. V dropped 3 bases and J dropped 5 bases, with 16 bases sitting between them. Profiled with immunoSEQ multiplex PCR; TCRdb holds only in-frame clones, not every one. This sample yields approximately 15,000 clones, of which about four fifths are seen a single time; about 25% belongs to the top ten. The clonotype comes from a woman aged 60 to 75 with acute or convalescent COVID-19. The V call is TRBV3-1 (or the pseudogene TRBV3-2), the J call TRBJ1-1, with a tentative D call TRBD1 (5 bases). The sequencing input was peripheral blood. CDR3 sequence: CASSQVITGVTEAFF. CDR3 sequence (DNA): TGTGCCAGCAGCCAGGTAATTACAGGCGTGACTGAAGCTTTCTTT.